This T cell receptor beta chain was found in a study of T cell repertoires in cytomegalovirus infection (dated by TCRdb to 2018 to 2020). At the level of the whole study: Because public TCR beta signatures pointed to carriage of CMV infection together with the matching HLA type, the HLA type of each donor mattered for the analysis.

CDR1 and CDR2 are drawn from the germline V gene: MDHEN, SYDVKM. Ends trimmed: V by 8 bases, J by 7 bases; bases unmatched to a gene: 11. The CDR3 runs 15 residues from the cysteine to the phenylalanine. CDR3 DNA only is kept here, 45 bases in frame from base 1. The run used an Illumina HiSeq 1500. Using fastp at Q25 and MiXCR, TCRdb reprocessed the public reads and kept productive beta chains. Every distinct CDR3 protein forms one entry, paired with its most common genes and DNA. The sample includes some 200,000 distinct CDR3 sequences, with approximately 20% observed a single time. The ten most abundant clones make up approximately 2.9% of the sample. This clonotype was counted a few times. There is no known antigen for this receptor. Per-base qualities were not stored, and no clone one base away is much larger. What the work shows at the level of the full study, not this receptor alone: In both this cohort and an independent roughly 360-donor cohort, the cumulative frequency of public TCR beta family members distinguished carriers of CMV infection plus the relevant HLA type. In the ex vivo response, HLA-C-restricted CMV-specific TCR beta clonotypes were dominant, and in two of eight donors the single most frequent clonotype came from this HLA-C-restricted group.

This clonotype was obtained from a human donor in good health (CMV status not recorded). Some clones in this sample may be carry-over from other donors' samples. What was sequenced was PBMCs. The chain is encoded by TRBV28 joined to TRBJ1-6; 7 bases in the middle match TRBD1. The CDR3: CASWEGGRTNSPLHF. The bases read TGTGCCAGCTGGGAAGGGGGCCGAACCAATTCACCCCTCCACTTT.